This passage covers 17 T cell receptor beta chains from one sample sequenced in a study of T cell responses to AZD1222 COVID-19 vaccine. TCRdb keeps only in-frame clones here, not all; method: immunoSEQ multiplex PCR. The sample has about 85,000 clones, 86% seen once. Sequenced material: peripheral blood, taken on day 0 of AZD1222 vaccination. These receptors all come from an adult in good health.

The rearrangement uses TRBV28 and TRBJ2-4, with TRBD2 matching 7 bases. The V gene end was trimmed by 7 bases and the J gene end by 4 bases; junction bases not matched to a gene: 7. CDR1 and CDR2 from the germline V gene are MDHEN and SYDVKM. This CDR3 has 14 amino acids. CDR3 region: CASISPGRKNIQYF. For the CDR3, the DNA is TGTGCCAGCATCTCCCCCGGGAGGAAAAACATTCAGTACTTC.

The chain carries TRBV12-3 or TRBV12-4 and TRBJ1-1; D is unresolved. The CDR3 extends over 13 amino acids. V lost 2 bases and J lost 5, with 9 bases in between. CDR3 sequence: CASSLIGSTEAFF. CDR3 DNA sequence: TGTGCCAGCAGTTTAATTGGTAGTACTGAAGCTTTCTTT.

There are a few counts of this clone. This chain uses TRBV19 with TRBJ1-5; D is ambiguous. In germline, CDR1 is LNHDA, CDR2 SQIVND (reference sequence). The V and J ends lost 3 bases and 4 bases respectively, with 16 bases between them. The CDR3 loop spans 16 amino acids. In DNA, the CDR3 is TGTGCCAGTAGTATGTGGGGTTGGGGTTTGAATCAGCCCCAGCATTTT. It encodes CASSMWGWGLNQPQHF.

The gene calls are TRBV4-2 and TRBJ1-5, with TRBD1 as a possible D gene (6 bases). CDR3 length: 15 residues. V was trimmed by 2 bases and J by 2 bases, leaving 10 bases between them. Germline V lookup: CDR1 LGHNA, CDR2 YNFKEQ. CDR3 region: CASSQSQGGNQPQHF. The CDR3 nucleotides are TGTGCCAGCAGCCAATCACAGGGTGGCAATCAGCCCCAGCATTTT.

The chain recombines TRBV6-2 or TRBV6-3 with TRBJ2-1; D might be TRBD2 (5 bases). In germline, CDR1 is MNHEY, CDR2 SVGEGT. The length of the CDR3 is 14 residues. Trimming left V 2 bases short and J 5 bases short, with 10 bases between. CDR3 sequence (DNA): TGTGCCAGCAGTTACATTAGAGCGGACAATGAGCAGTTCTTC. It specifies CASSYIRADNEQFF.

The chain is built from TRBV10-3 and TRBJ1-6; TRBD1 is a possible D gene (5 bases). In germline, CDR1 is ENHRY, CDR2 SYGVKD. V gave up 9 bases and J gave up 6 bases, with 15 bases separating them. The CDR3 runs 14 residues. This CDR3 reads CAIKEGSSNSPLHF. In DNA, the CDR3 is TGTGCCATTAAAGAGGGGTCGAGTAATTCACCCCTCCACTTT.

The CDR3 loop reads CASSRDRAYEQYF. For the CDR3, the DNA is TGTGCCAGCAGCCGGGACAGGGCATACGAGCAGTACTTC. This chain connects TRBV11-1 to TRBJ2-7; TRBD1 agrees at 9 bases. There are 13 residues in the CDR3. Losses at the gene ends were 5 bases for V and 4 bases for J; bases not matched to a gene: 3. From germline, CDR1 is SGHAT and CDR2 FQDESV (reference sequence). The full variable domain, rest sourced from reference TRBV11-1 and TRBJ2-7, is EAEVAQSPRYKITEKSQAVAFWCDPISGHATLYWYRQILGQGPELLVQFQDESVVDDSQLPKDRFSAERLKGVDSTLKIQPAELGDSAMYLCASSRDRAYEQYFGPGTRLTVT.

The gene calls are TRBV6-4 and TRBJ2-2; possibly TRBD2 for D (5 bases). Germline CDR1 is MRHNA and CDR2 is SNTAGT. V lost 0 bases to trimming and J lost 7 bases, with 9 bases between them. The CDR3 length is 14 residues. For the CDR3, the DNA is TGTGCCAGCAGTGACTCACCGGGGTACGGGGAGCTGTTTTTT. It translates to CASSDSPGYGELFF.

The CDR3 loop is CASSLRGIHSGNTIYF. CDR3 in DNA: TGTGCCAGCAGTTTACGAGGGATACACTCTGGAAACACCATATATTTT. This sequence joins TRBV28 and TRBJ1-3; D is ambiguous. Germline CDR1 reads MDHEN; CDR2 reads SYDVKM. Trimming removed 2 bases at V and 0 bases at J, with 11 bases between. The CDR3 runs to 16 residues. The variable domain in full, with the rest retrieved from reference TRBV28 and TRBJ1-3, is DVKVTQSSRYLVKRTGEKVFLECVQDMDHENMFWYRQDPGLGLRLIYFSYDVKMKEKGDIPEGYSVSREKKERFSLILESASTNQTSMYLCASSLRGIHSGNTIYFGEGSWLTVV.

The chain carries TRBV11-2 and TRBJ2-1; no clear D gene. Between the trimmed V and J ends, which lost 3 bases and 1 base, there was a span of 10 bases. This CDR3 is 15 amino acids long. CDR1 is SGHAT, CDR2 FQNNGV, per germline. CDR3 sequence reads: CASSLGQESYNEQFF. CDR3 coding DNA: TGTGCCAGCAGCTTGGGTCAGGAATCCTACAATGAGCAGTTCTTC.

The chain combines TRBV9 with TRBJ1-2, with TRBD1 matching 7 bases. In germline, CDR1 is SGDLS, CDR2 YYNGEE. Trimming cost V 3 bases and J 1 base; bases outside gene matches: 12. CDR3 length equals 17 residues. CDR3 sequence reads: CASSGIKGTAINYGYTF. DNA for the CDR3: TGTGCCAGCAGCGGAATTAAGGGGACAGCCATTAACTATGGCTACACCTTC.

This chain connects TRBV2 to TRBJ2-1, with D tentatively TRBD1 (6 bases). This CDR3 spans 16 amino acids. The germline gives CDR1 SNHLY, CDR2 FYNNEI. Trimming removed 6 bases from V and 0 bases from J, with 15 bases in between. CDR3 region: CASSPKTGSSYNEQFF. In DNA, the CDR3 is TGTGCCAGCAGCCCTAAGACAGGTAGCTCCTACAATGAGCAGTTCTTC.

This rearrangement joins TRBV21-1 to TRBJ2-7; the D call in the table, TRBD1, was not verified against the DNA. TRBV21-1 is listed as a pseudogene. The CDR3 covers 16 residues. The CDR3 spells CASTHLDSFETYEQYF. The CDR3 bases are TGTGCCAGCACCCACCTCGACAGTTTCGAAACCTACGAGCAGTACTTC.

V and J are TRBV28 and TRBJ2-3; D uncertain. The CDR3 has 16 amino acids. The V and J ends lost 6 bases and 6 bases respectively, with 22 bases between them. Germline CDR1 and CDR2: MDHEN and SYDVKM. DNA of the CDR3: TGTGCCAGCAGCCCCCCCCCGGACCCCGCCCCCGATACGCAGTATTTT. Residues: CASSPPPDPAPDTQYF.

The CDR3 coding sequence is TGTGCCAGCAGTTCCGACAGGGACGAACTCTATGGCTACACCTTC. This translates into CASSSDRDELYGYTF. The genes are TRBV3-1 (or the pseudogene TRBV3-2) and TRBJ1-2, with 7 positions matching TRBD1. CDR3 length equals 15 residues. From germline, CDR1 is LGHDT and CDR2 YNNKEL (reference sequence). Trimming took 6 bases from V and 4 from J; bases not matched to a gene: 11.

The table lists this clone with a few counts. The chain recombines TRBV7-2 with TRBJ2-7; 11 positions agree with TRBD2. There are 16 residues in the CDR3. After removal of 5 bases from V and 3 bases from J, the junction contained 9 bases not matched to a gene. Germline V lookup: CDR1 SGHTA, CDR2 FQGNSA. The CDR3 sequence is CASSPTFSGRGYEQYF. The CDR3 DNA sequence: TGTGCCAGCAGCCCCACTTTTAGCGGGAGGGGCTACGAGCAGTACTTC.

This clone has just one count. This chain uses TRBV11-2 with TRBJ2-7, with TRBD1 identical over 8 bases. J gave up 3 bases and V 2 bases, and 0 bases lay outside the gene matches. The V gene's germline CDR1 is SGHAT and CDR2 FQNNGV. The CDR3 is made up of 13 amino acids. The CDR3 DNA is TGTGCCAGCAGCTTAACAGGGGGCTACGAGCAGTACTTC. It yields the protein CASSLTGGYEQYF.